This section outlines one T cell receptor (beta chain) sequence together with its context. Antigen unknown. This record comes from a study of PD-1 blockade in classical Hodgkin lymphoma. Study conclusions and caveats: Any patient who commenced nivolumab under 1 year after ASCT was excluded. Partial responders and progressors had significantly lower baseline TCR diversity. Before treatment, TCR diversity in newly diagnosed patients was reportedly lower than in healthy donors.

In every patient, relapse followed autologous stem cell transplantation, while exposure to brentuximab vedotin differed. Magnetic negative selection was used to purify CD4+ T cells from PBMCs that had been thawed. Assay: immunoSEQ multiplex PCR; the TCRdb copy retains only in-frame clones and omits some. The sample has approximately 17,000 clones, around 85% seen once; the top ten hold 1%. The germline CDR1 and CDR2 sequences are ENHRY and SYGVKD. The CDR3 consists of 15 residues. Trimming took 1 base from V and 6 from J, leaving 15 bases between them. This chain joins TRBV10-3 and TRBJ1-1, with D possibly matching TRBD1 (6 bases). Here the sequenced sample was CD4+ T cells from blood, taken at baseline. The clonotype was recovered from a human donor with classical Hodgkin lymphoma. The CDR3 sequence is CAISEYPGAFSEAFF. CDR3 sequence (DNA): TGTGCCATCAGTGAGTATCCAGGGGCTTTTTCTGAAGCTTTCTTT.